A selection of T cell receptor beta chains follows, all from one sample in a study of T cells in Graves' hyperthyroidism and ophthalmopathy. TCRdb fed the multiplex PCR reads into MiXCR, producing one record per CDR3 protein. This table has about 290,000 distinct CDR3 sequences, approximately 15% appearing once. Input material: blood. These receptors all stem from a middle-aged woman with Graves' hyperthyroidism. The CDR3 runs from the conserved cysteine through the conserved F or W. The D gene is left open where the match is weak. Size values are once, few and many counts, or a class for expanded clones, and some rows have none.

J gene	clone size	D gene	V gene	CDR3 length	CDR3 DNA	CDR3 protein
TRBJ1-5	many	TRBD1	TRBV5-8	17	TGTGCCAGCAGCGAGGGGACAGGTCTCGGGAGCAATCAGCCCCAGCATTTT	CASSEGTGLGSNQPQHF
TRBJ2-2	.	TRBD1	TRBV28	15	TGTGCCAGCAGTGAGGACAGGGTTAACACCGGGGAGCTGTTTTTT	CASSEDRVNTGELFF
TRBJ2-1	.	TRBD1	TRBV5-5	14	TGTGCCAGCAGCCCCATGACAGGGGGAGGTGAGCAGTTCTTC	CASSPMTGGGEQFF
TRBJ1-1	many	TRBD1	TRBV20-1	16	TGCAGTGCCCAGACCAGGGACAGGGGGGGGAACACTGAAGCTTTCTTT	CSAQTRDRGGNTEAFF
TRBJ1-5	many	.	TRBV19	15	TGTGCCAGTAGTATGGGGGAGGTCGGCAATCAGCCCCAGCATTTT	CASSMGEVGNQPQHF
TRBJ2-7	many	.	TRBV2	15	TGTGCCAGCAGTGAAGGGACGAATAAAGACTACGAGCAGTACTTC	CASSEGTNKDYEQYF
TRBJ2-7	many	TRBD2	TRBV12-3/TRBV12-4	14	TGTGCCAGCAGCCGACTAGCGGGAGCAAACGAGCAGTACTTC	CASSRLAGANEQYF
TRBJ2-7	many	TRBD2	TRBV6-1	15	TGTGCCAGCAGTTCCTTCCCGACTAGCGGGAGTGAGCAGTACTTC	CASSSFPTSGSEQYF
TRBJ1-4	.	TRBD1	TRBV28	16	TGTGCCAGCAGTTTACCGCGACAGGGGGCGACGGAAAAACTGTTTTTT	CASSLPRQGATEKLFF
TRBJ1-4	few	.	TRBV5-5	16	TGTGCCAGCAGCTTAACAGGGACCGCAACTAATGAAAAACTGTTTTTT	CASSLTGTATNEKLFF
TRBJ1-2	many	.	TRBV30	12	TGTGCCTGGAGTCAAGCTAACTATGGCTACACCTTC	CAWSQANYGYTF
TRBJ2-2	many	.	TRBV7-2	15	TGTGCCAGCAGCTTAGTTTTAGGGAACACCGGGGAGCTGTTTTTT	CASSLVLGNTGELFF
TRBJ2-5	many	TRBD2	TRBV3-1	16	TGTGCCAGCAGCCACCGACTAGCGGAGCTACAAGAGACCCAGTACTTC	CASSHRLAELQETQYF
TRBJ1-5	many	.	TRBV4-2	13	TGTGCCAGCAGCCAAGACTATGATCAGCCCCAGCATTTT	CASSQDYDQPQHF
TRBJ1-1	.	.	TRBV6-5	15	TGTGCCAGCAGTTACTCGGCGGTGGTGGTTGGGAAAGCTTTCTTT	CASSYSAVVVGKAFF
TRBJ2-3	many	.	TRBV15	13	TGTGCCACCAGCAGAGATCTCACAGATACGCAGTATTTT	CATSRDLTDTQYF
TRBJ2-2	.	.	TRBV27	12	TGTGCCAGTAGGAAGCGTACCGGGGAGCTGTTTTTT	CASRKRTGELFF
TRBJ2-5	many	TRBD2	TRBV24-1	14	TGTGCCACAAGCAATAGCGGGAGTACAGAGACCCAGTACTTC	CATSNSGSTETQYF
TRBJ1-1	many	.	TRBV28	14	TGTGCCAGCAGTTTCCCAGGATCGACCACTGAAGCTTTCTTT	CASSFPGSTTEAFF
TRBJ2-1	.	.	TRBV15	12	TGTGCCACCAGCAGTGGATGGGATGAGCAGTTCTTC	CATSSGWDEQFF
TRBJ1-1	many	.	TRBV28	11	TGTGCCAGCGTGATGAACACTGAAGCTTTCTTT	CASVMNTEAFF
TRBJ2-1	few	TRBD2	TRBV6-1	15	TGTGCCACCACGCGGGCTAGCGGGAGCAGCAATGAGCAGTTCTTC	CATTRASGSSNEQFF
TRBJ2-2	few	TRBD2	TRBV5-6	18	TGTGCCAGCAGCTCACTAGCGGGAGGGTCTTCGAACGCCGGGGAGCTGTTTTTT	CASSSLAGGSSNAGELFF